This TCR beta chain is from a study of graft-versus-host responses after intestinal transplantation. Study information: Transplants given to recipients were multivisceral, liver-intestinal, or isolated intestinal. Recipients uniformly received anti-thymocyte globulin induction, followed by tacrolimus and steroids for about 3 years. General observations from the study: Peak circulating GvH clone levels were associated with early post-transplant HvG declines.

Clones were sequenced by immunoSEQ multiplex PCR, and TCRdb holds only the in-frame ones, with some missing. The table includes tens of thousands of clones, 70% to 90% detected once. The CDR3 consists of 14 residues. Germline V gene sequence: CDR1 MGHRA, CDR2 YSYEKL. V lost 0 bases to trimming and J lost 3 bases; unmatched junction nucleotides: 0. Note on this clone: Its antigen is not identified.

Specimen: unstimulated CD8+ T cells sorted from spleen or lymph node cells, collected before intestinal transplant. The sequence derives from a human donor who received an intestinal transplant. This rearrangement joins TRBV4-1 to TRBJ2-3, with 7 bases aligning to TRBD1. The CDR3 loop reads CASSQDRGTDTQYF. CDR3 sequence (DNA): TGCGCCAGCAGCCAAGACAGGGGGACAGATACGCAGTATTTT.